This TCR beta chain was retrieved from a study of memory CD8 T cells in hepatitis C reinfection. As for the study in general: Chronic HCV followed reinfection in two donors who cleared primary infection. Samples before reinfection came 55 to 20 weeks prior to detection.

Assay used: immunoSEQ multiplex PCR; TCRdb lists only in-frame clones, some missing. The sample has approximately 50,000 clones; approximately 89% are singletons. Stated time point: pre-reinfection, 55 to 20 weeks before reinfection detection. No in vitro expansion preceded TCR sequencing of the sorted cells. Donors were people who inject drugs in the Montreal HEPCO cohort. Total naive CD8 T cells were sorted as viable CD3+ CD8+ CD45RO- cells from two donors. This clone showed up just once. The trim removed 3 bases at V and 7 bases at J, leaving 4 bases unmatched. CDR3 length equals 13 residues. Per the germline V gene, CDR1 is MDHEN and CDR2 is SYDVKM.

The chain recombines TRBV28 with TRBJ2-5, with TRBD2 matching over 8 bases. This TCR came from a man between 18 and 35 years old with hepatitis C virus infection. The sample taken for sequencing was naive CD8+ T cells sorted from blood. The CDR3 reads CASSLLAGRTQYF. For the CDR3, the DNA is TGTGCCAGCAGTTTGTTAGCGGGGAGGACCCAGTACTTC. Based on the CDR3 plus reference TRBV28 and TRBJ2-5, the full variable domain is DVKVTQSSRYLVKRTGEKVFLECVQDMDHENMFWYRQDPGLGLRLIYFSYDVKMKEKGDIPEGYSVSREKKERFSLILESASTNQTSMYLCASSLLAGRTQYFGPGTRLLVL.